In this sample, the clone carrying this TCR beta chain turned up many times. Antigen: not known. The TCR library protocol was used to attach unique molecular identifiers. These identifiers were attached to individual cDNA molecules. TCRdb ran MiXCR on the 5' RACE reads and lists one entry per CDR3 protein. The repertoire holds more than 50,000 distinct CDR3 sequences, with approximately 5.6% as singletons. This sample was taken from a study of early T cells in non-severe SARS-CoV-2 infection. Turning to the study itself: The chains were unpaired, and the sequenced material was bulk RNA from unsorted whole blood. Notes on the study in general: VDJdb-based matching was biased toward anti-spike CD8 responses and missed private and CD4 specificities.

Germline V gene lookup returns CDR1 MNHEY and CDR2 SVGEGT. Trimming pared 0 bases from V and 2 bases from J, leaving 4 bases between. The CDR3 runs 13 residues. The chain joins TRBV6-2 or TRBV6-3 to TRBJ1-1; no clear D gene. Sequencing was done on a sample of whole blood. This TCR came from an adult who was a healthcare worker with PCR-confirmed SARS-CoV-2 infection or an uninfected control (not recorded which). CDR3 in amino acids: CASSYSINTEAFF. The CDR3 DNA is TGTGCCAGCAGTTACTCGATTAACACTGAAGCTTTCTTT.